Presented here are 13 T cell receptor beta chains from one specimen sequenced in a study of blood T cell repertoires in COVID-19. Repertoires were generated with immunoSEQ multiplex PCR, while TCRdb's copy carries only in-frame clones and drops some. The profile shows approximately 87,000 clones, approximately 81% of them singletons. The specimen sequenced was peripheral blood. Source of these receptors: a woman at least 80 years old with acute or convalescent COVID-19.

The chain uses TRBV19 and TRBJ1-1, with TRBD1 identical over 10 bases. Germline lookup yields CDR1 LNHDA and CDR2 SQIVND (reference sequence). The CDR3 is 17 amino acids. The J segment lost 0 bases and the V segment lost 5 bases, leaving 9 bases of the junction unmatched. Here the CDR3 DNA reads TGTGCCAGTAGTTCCGCGACAGGGGGCGCGATGAACACTGAAGCTTTCTTT. It specifies CASSSATGGAMNTEAFF.

The chain combines TRBV5-4 with TRBJ2-2; the match to TRBD1 covers 7 bases. The ends lost 0 bases at V and 4 bases at J; junction bases unmatched: 6. The CDR3 has 16 residues. In germline, CDR1 is SGHNT, CDR2 YYREEE (reference sequence). The CDR3 sequence: CASSLGGQHLTGELFF. Here the CDR3 DNA reads TGTGCCAGCAGCTTGGGGGGACAGCATCTCACCGGGGAGCTGTTTTTT.

This clone was counted a single time. The chain combines TRBV7-2 with TRBJ1-6, with D possibly matching TRBD1 (6 bases). Germline V gene data show CDR1 as SGHTA and CDR2 as FQGNSA. The CDR3 sequence is 16 residues long. V was clipped by 3 bases and J by 3 bases, with 12 bases between them. The CDR3 is CASSLRDTLYNSPLHF. The CDR3 DNA sequence: TGTGCCAGCAGCTTGAGGGACACCCTCTATAATTCACCCCTCCACTTT.

The J gene is TRBJ1-2, the V gene TRBV19; TRBD1 matches at 8 bases. Per germline, CDR1 LNHDA and CDR2 SQIVND (reference sequence). This CDR3 has 15 amino acids. The V segment lost 7 bases and the J segment 3 bases; nucleotides outside the gene matches: 10. The DNA for the CDR3 is TGTGCCAGTACCCCGGGACAGGTCTCCCACTATGGCTACACCTTC. Protein: CASTPGQVSHYGYTF.

This clone was seen only a few times. The chain couples TRBV11-3 to TRBJ2-2, with 9 positions matching TRBD2. There are 20 residues in the CDR3. CDR1 is SGHNT and CDR2 is YENEEA in the germline V gene. After removal of 0 bases from V and 0 bases from J, the junction contained 11 bases not matched to a gene. CDR3 loop: CASSLDLYASGDPNTGELFF. The DNA of the CDR3 is TGTGCCAGCAGCTTAGATCTCTATGCTAGCGGGGACCCGAACACCGGGGAGCTGTTTTTT.

This clone is labeled as medium-sized. This sample includes further DNA sequences coding for the same CDR3. The chain joins TRBV5-4 to TRBJ2-2; 9 bases fit TRBD2. This CDR3 spans 18 amino acids. Unmatched junction bases numbered 17, after V lost 4 bases and J lost 7 bases. Germline-derived CDR1 and CDR2 are SGHNT and YYREEE (reference sequence). The CDR3 is CASSPTRGAGGRNGELFF. The CDR3 DNA follows: TGTGCCAGCAGCCCAACCCGGGGGGCGGGGGGGCGGAACGGGGAGCTGTTTTTT.

The chain is built from TRBV5-6 and TRBJ2-7, with D perhaps TRBD1 (6 bases). This CDR3 region has 15 residues. Germline assignment: CDR1 SGHDT and CDR2 YYEEEE. Trimming stripped 0 bases from V and 1 base from J, with 11 bases between. CDR3 amino acids: CASSLVSGASYEQYF. CDR3 coding DNA: TGTGCCAGCAGCTTGGTGTCAGGGGCGTCCTACGAGCAGTACTTC. Filled out from reference TRBV5-6 and TRBJ2-7, the complete variable domain reads DAGVTQSPTHLIKTRGQQVTLRCSPKSGHDTVSWYQQALGQGPQFIFQYYEEEERQRGNFPDRFSGHQFPNYSSELNVNALLLGDSALYLCASSLVSGASYEQYFGPGTRLTVT.

This chain connects TRBV7-8 to TRBJ2-2, with a tentative D call TRBD2 (5 bases). Trimming took 3 bases from V and 4 from J, leaving 9 bases between them. The CDR3 loop spans 14 amino acids. The germline V gene has CDR1 SGHVS and CDR2 FQNEAQ. The CDR3 DNA reads as TGTGCCAGCAGCTTCACTAGTGGCACCGGGGAGCTGTTTTTT. This sequence encodes CASSFTSGTGELFF.

The genes are TRBV19 and TRBJ1-4; 8 nucleotides line up with TRBD1. With 6 bases clipped from V and 1 base from J, the junction kept 1 base outside the gene matches. CDR1 is LNHDA, CDR2 SQIVND, per germline (reference sequence). There are 14 residues in the CDR3. CDR3 protein: CASRTGVTNEKLFF. In DNA form, the CDR3 reads TGTGCCAGTAGGACAGGGGTAACTAATGAAAAACTGTTTTTT.

The V gene is TRBV18, the J gene TRBJ2-3; 8 nucleotides align to TRBD2. Trimming at V came to 3 bases and at J to 3 bases, leaving 8 bases not matched to a gene. CDR3 length equals 16 residues. The V gene's germline CDR1 is KGHSH and CDR2 LQKENI. CDR3 residues: CASSPPEGGGTDTQYF. CDR3 nucleotide sequence: TGTGCCAGCTCACCCCCCGAGGGCGGGGGGACAGATACGCAGTATTTT.

This chain joins TRBV20-1 and TRBJ2-7; D uncertain. Germline V gene lookup returns CDR1 DFQATT and CDR2 SNEGSKA (reference sequence). There are 11 residues in the CDR3. Trimming left V 6 bases short and J 6 bases short, with 12 bases between. CDR3 sequence: CSASPGSEQYF. The CDR3, as DNA: TGCAGTGCCAGCCCCGGGTCCGAGCAGTACTTC.

The rearrangement links TRBV3-1 (or the pseudogene TRBV3-2) to TRBJ1-2; 7 bases are a match to TRBD1. J was trimmed by 7 bases and V by 1 base; bases with no gene match: 9. The V gene's germline CDR1 is LGHDT and CDR2 YNNKEL (reference sequence). This CDR3 spans 15 amino acids. Here the CDR3 DNA reads TGTGCCAGCAGCCAAGGGCAGGGGGGTACGAGTGGCTACACCTTC. It specifies CASSQGQGGTSGYTF.

The rearrangement joins TRBV5-5 to TRBJ1-1; no firm D call. The germline V gene has CDR1 SGHKS and CDR2 YYEKEE (reference sequence). V was cut by 5 bases and J by 1 base, with 9 bases left in between. The CDR3 has 13 amino acids. CDR3 protein: CASSSLWNTEAFF. In nucleotides, the CDR3 is TGTGCCAGCAGTTCCCTATGGAACACTGAAGCTTTCTTT.